The next 5 T cell receptor beta chains were all read from a single sample in a study of cytomegalovirus exposure and HLA in healthy donors. The PCR ran on 60 Vbeta and 13 Jbeta primers. The repertoire was sequenced with immunoSEQ multiplex PCR; TCRdb's copy has only in-frame clones and lacks some. The sample includes some 200,000 clones, 82% of them seen just once. Sample: PBMCs. Receptor source: a woman aged 40 to 50 in good health and CMV-seronegative.

This chain uses TRBV28 with TRBJ1-2, with TRBD1 matching over 8 bases. V lost 5 bases, J lost 8 bases, and 7 bases stayed unmatched. The CDR3 has 13 amino acids. Germline-derived CDR1 and CDR2 are MDHEN and SYDVKM. The CDR3 DNA follows: TGTGCCAGCAGTCCTTCAGGGGGCAGGGGCTACACCTTC. Protein product: CASSPSGGRGYTF.

V is TRBV7-6 and J is TRBJ1-1, with no clear D. CDR1 and CDR2 from the germline V gene are SGHVS and FNYEAQ. The CDR3 totals 12 residues. The V end was cut by 4 bases, the J end by 8 bases, with 11 bases between. CDR3 nucleotides: TGTGCCAGCAGCTCTGCGGCCCGGGAAGCTTTCTTT. Amino acids: CASSSAAREAFF.

This clone was observed a few times. The chain links TRBV19 to TRBJ1-1; 8 bases match TRBD1. The germline CDR1 and CDR2 sequences are LNHDA and SQIVND (reference sequence). CDR3 size: 14 residues. Germline trimming cut 8 bases from V and 4 bases from J; bases unmatched to any gene: 9. Here the CDR3 reads CASDQGARSTEAFF. CDR3 DNA: TGTGCCAGTGATCAGGGGGCGCGTTCCACTGAAGCTTTCTTT.

This chain joins TRBV28 and TRBJ2-1, with TRBD1 matching 7 bases. Germline loops: CDR1 MDHEN, CDR2 SYDVKM. After removal of 2 bases from V and 14 bases from J, the junction contained 3 bases not matched to a gene. CDR3 length: 11 amino acids. The CDR3 reads CASSLQTGKFF. CDR3 bases: TGTGCCAGCAGTTTACAGACAGGGAAGTTCTTC. The whole variable domain, remainder taken from reference TRBV28 and TRBJ2-1, is DVKVTQSSRYLVKRTGEKVFLECVQDMDHENMFWYRQDPGLGLRLIYFSYDVKMKEKGDIPEGYSVSREKKERFSLILESASTNQTSMYLCASSLQTGKFFGPGTRLTVL.

The rearrangement joins TRBV4-3 to TRBJ1-1, with TRBD1 matching 8 bases. This CDR3 is 15 amino acids long. Germline V lookup: CDR1 LGHNA, CDR2 YSLEER. V dropped 5 bases and J dropped 2; count of bases not matched to a gene: 7. This chain's CDR3 is CASSVGTGENTEAFF. The CDR3 DNA sequence: TGCGCCAGCAGCGTTGGGACAGGAGAAAACACTGAAGCTTTCTTT.